Each of the 6 T cell receptor beta chains below was sequenced from the same sample in a study of monozygotic twins with inflammatory bowel disease. TCRdb reanalyzed the 5' RACE reads, giving one entry per CDR3 protein sequence and no DNA. This sample contains around 450,000 distinct CDR3 sequences. The sequencing sample was made of blood. The origin of the receptors is a human donor with ulcerative colitis or Crohn's disease, or a healthy co-twin of an affected twin (not recorded which).

This CDR3 reads CSVARDFQETQYF. This rearrangement joins TRBV29-1 to TRBJ2-5; as DNA is missing, the TRBD2 call by TCRdb cannot be tested. The length of the CDR3 is 13 residues. CDR1 and CDR2 (germline): SQVTM, ANQGSEA.

The rearrangement links TRBV5-6 to TRBJ1-5. The germline V gene encodes CDR1 SGHDT and CDR2 YYEEEE. The CDR3 loop spans 14 amino acids. CDR3: CASSPKSKNQPQHF.

This rearrangement joins TRBV12-3 or TRBV12-4 to TRBJ1-2; TCRdb outputs TRBD1, but without DNA this stays unchecked. This CDR3 has 13 residues. The CDR3: CASSQTTGIVYTF.

The gene calls are TRBV7-2 and TRBJ1-2. The CDR3 length is 11 residues. The germline gives CDR1 SGHTA, CDR2 FQGNSA. The CDR3 sequence is CASSFAGWYTF.

This chain links TRBV11-2 with TRBJ2-1; there is no DNA to check the TCRdb D call of TRBD2. The CDR3 is 16 amino acids. In germline, CDR1 is SGHAT, CDR2 FQNNGV. Here the CDR3 reads CASSERLAGIYNEQFF.

V and J are TRBV13 and TRBJ1-2; TCRdb outputs TRBD1, but without DNA this stays unchecked. CDR3 size: 15 residues. From germline, CDR1 is PRHDT and CDR2 FYEKMQ (reference sequence). CDR3 region: CASSIFPRQADGYTF.